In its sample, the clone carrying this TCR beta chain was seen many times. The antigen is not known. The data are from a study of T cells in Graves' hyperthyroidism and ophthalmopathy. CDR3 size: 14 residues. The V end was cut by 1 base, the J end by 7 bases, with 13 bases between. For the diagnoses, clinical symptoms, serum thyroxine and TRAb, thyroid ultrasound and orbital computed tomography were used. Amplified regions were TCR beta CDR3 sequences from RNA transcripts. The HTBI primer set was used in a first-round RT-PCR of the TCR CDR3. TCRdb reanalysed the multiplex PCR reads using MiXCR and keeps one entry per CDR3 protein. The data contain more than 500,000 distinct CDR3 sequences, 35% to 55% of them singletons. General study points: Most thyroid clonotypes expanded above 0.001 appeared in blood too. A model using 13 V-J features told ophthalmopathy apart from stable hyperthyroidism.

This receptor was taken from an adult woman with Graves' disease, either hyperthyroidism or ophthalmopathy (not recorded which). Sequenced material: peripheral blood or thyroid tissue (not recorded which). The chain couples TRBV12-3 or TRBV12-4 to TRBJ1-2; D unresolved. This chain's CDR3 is CASSLGGLHSGYTF. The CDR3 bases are TGTGCCAGCAGTTTAGGCGGTCTCCACTCTGGCTACACCTTC.